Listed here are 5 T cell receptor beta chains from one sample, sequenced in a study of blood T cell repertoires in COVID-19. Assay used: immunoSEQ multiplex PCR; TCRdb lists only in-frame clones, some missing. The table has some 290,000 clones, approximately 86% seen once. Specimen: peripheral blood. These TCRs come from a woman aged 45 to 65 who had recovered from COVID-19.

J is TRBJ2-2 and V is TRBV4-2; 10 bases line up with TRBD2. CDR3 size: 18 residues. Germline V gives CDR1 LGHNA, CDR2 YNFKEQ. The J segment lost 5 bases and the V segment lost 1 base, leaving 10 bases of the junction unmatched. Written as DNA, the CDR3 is TGTGCCAGCAGCCAAGCCCCGCCAGGTAGCGGGGGGACCGGGGAGCTGTTTTTT. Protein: CASSQAPPGSGGTGELFF.

The CDR3 nucleotides are TGTGCCAGCAGCGTAGGGACAGGGTCTGGCTACACCTTC. Its translation: CASSVGTGSGYTF. This chain connects TRBV9 to TRBJ1-2, with TRBD1 matching 8 bases. Trimming at V came to 0 bases and at J to 7 bases, leaving 2 bases not matched to a gene. This CDR3 contains 13 residues. Germline V gene sequence: CDR1 SGDLS, CDR2 YYNGEE.

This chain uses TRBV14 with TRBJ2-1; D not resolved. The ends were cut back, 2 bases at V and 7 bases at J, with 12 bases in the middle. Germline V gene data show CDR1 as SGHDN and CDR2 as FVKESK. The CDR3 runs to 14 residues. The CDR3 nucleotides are TGTGCCAGCAGCCAATCGGAGTTTGGTAATGAGCAGTTCTTC. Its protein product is CASSQSEFGNEQFF. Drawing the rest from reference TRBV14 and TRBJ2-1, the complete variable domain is EAGVTQFPSHSVIEKGQTVTLRCDPISGHDNLYWYRRVMGKEIKFLLHFVKESKQDESGMPNNRFLAERTGGTYSTLKVQPAELEDSGVYFCASSQSEFGNEQFFGPGTRLTVL.

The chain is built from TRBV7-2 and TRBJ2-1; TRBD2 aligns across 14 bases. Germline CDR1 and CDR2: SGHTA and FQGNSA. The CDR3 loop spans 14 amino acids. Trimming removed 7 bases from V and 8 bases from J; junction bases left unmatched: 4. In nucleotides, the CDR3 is TGTGCCAGCATGGGGACTAGCGGGAGTTATGAGCAGTTCTTC. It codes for CASMGTSGSYEQFF.

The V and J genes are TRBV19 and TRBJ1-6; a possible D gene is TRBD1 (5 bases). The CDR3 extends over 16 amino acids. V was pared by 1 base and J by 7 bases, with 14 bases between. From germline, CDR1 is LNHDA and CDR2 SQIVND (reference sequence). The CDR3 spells CASSIVGRRGNSPLHF. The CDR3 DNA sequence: TGTGCCAGTAGTATAGTGGGGCGCAGAGGAAATTCACCCCTCCACTTT.